Listed below are T cell receptor beta chains from one sample, sequenced in a study of regulatory T cells in long-lasting Graves disease. TCRdb re-derived calls from the multiplex PCR reads in MiXCR, one entry per CDR3 protein. The sample records over 350,000 distinct CDR3 sequences, around 20% being singletons. This sample comprised peripheral blood mononuclear cells (PBMCs), obtained when the disease was refractory, from a patient treated with antithyroid drugs. The receptors come from a female donor with Graves disease. Both conserved end residues are part of each CDR3. A D gene is named only where the DNA matches it firmly. Rows give clone size only sometimes, using once, few, many, or a class for an expanded clone.

V	J	size	D	CDR3	DNA
TRBV20-1	TRBJ2-7	many	NA	CSARGGTTYEQYF	TGCAGTGCTAGGGGCGGGACAACCTACGAGCAGTACTTC
TRBV7-2	TRBJ2-2	few	NA	CASSPSTRSAGELFF	TGTGCCAGCAGCCCCTCGACTAGGAGTGCCGGGGAGCTGTTTTTT
TRBV30	TRBJ2-7	NA	TRBD1	CACIRDSSYEQYF	TGTGCCTGTATCCGGGACAGTTCCTACGAGCAGTACTTC
TRBV28	TRBJ2-6	few	NA	CASSLRQARFSGANVLTF	TGTGCCAGCAGTTTAAGGCAGGCCCGATTCTCTGGGGCCAACGTCCTGACTTTC
TRBV3-1	TRBJ2-5	many	NA	CASSPTDGIQETQYF	TGTGCCAGCAGCCCCACCGACGGGATACAAGAGACCCAGTACTTC
TRBV7-2	TRBJ2-6	NA	NA	CASNRRGAGSGANVLTF	TGTGCCAGCAACCGAAGGGGGGCCGGGTCTGGGGCCAACGTCCTGACTTTC
TRBV29-1	TRBJ1-2	NA	NA	CSAGSYTF	TGCAGCGCCGGAAGCTACACCTTC
TRBV28	TRBJ2-5	many	NA	CASSWPQSQETQYF	TGTGCCAGCAGTTGGCCGCAATCCCAAGAGACCCAGTACTTC
TRBV7-9	TRBJ2-7	NA	NA	CASSPASGDHEQYF	TGTGCCAGCAGCCCCGCCTCTGGAGATCACGAGCAGTACTTC
TRBV2	TRBJ2-7	many	NA	CASSITSIEQYF	TGTGCCAGCAGTATTACTAGCATCGAGCAGTACTTC
TRBV4-2	TRBJ2-5	few	NA	CASSQELSRDTQYF	TGTGCCAGCAGCCAAGAACTTTCCCGGGATACCCAGTACTTC
TRBV7-9	TRBJ2-5	NA	TRBD1	CASSSRGDRGLETQYF	TGTGCCAGCAGCTCGAGGGGTGACAGGGGCTTGGAGACCCAGTACTTC
TRBV6-1	TRBJ2-2	NA	NA	CASRTDTGELFF	TGTGCCAGCAGGACGGACACCGGGGAGCTGTTTTTT
TRBV5-4	TRBJ2-5	NA	NA	CATNGRDQETQYF	TGTGCCACCAACGGCAGGGACCAAGAGACCCAGTACTTC
TRBV28	TRBJ2-2	many	TRBD2	CASSLTSGRSLFF	TGTGCCAGCAGTTTGACTAGCGGGAGGTCCCTGTTTTTT
TRBV6-1	TRBJ1-3	many	NA	CASSGSSLKPGNTIYF	TGTGCCAGCAGCGGATCAAGTCTCAAACCTGGAAACACCATATATTTT
TRBV27	TRBJ2-4	few	TRBD1	CASSYIKGAAKNIQYF	TGTGCCAGCAGTTATATTAAGGGGGCGGCCAAAAACATTCAGTACTTC
TRBV3-1	TRBJ1-1	many	NA	CASSQVSGYTEAFF	TGTGCCAGCAGCCAAGTGAGTGGGTACACTGAAGCTTTCTTT
TRBV12-3/TRBV12-4	TRBJ1-2	many	NA	CASTPQENYGYTF	TGTGCCAGCACCCCACAGGAAAACTATGGCTACACCTTC
TRBV29-1	TRBJ2-5	many	TRBD2	CSVERTSAYQETQYF	TGCAGCGTTGAGAGGACTAGCGCCTACCAAGAGACCCAGTACTTC
TRBV5-6	TRBJ1-2	many	NA	CASSPQTGYIYGYTF	TGTGCCAGCAGCCCCCAAACAGGTTACATCTATGGCTACACCTTC
TRBV6-5	TRBJ1-6	few	NA	CASSFAGQNSPLHF	TGTGCCAGCAGTTTTGCGGGCCAAAATTCACCCCTCCACTTT
TRBV30	TRBJ1-5	many	NA	CAWSRDGWVNQPQHF	TGTGCCTGGAGTAGGGACGGATGGGTCAATCAGCCCCAGCATTTT
TRBV9	TRBJ2-7	NA	TRBD2	CASSAGPGTSDPSSYEQYF	TGTGCCAGCAGCGCGGGTCCCGGGACTAGCGACCCGAGCTCCTACGAGCAGTACTTC
TRBV20-1	TRBJ2-7	few	NA	CSASVGMLGEQYF	TGCAGTGCTAGCGTGGGTATGCTGGGCGAGCAGTACTTC